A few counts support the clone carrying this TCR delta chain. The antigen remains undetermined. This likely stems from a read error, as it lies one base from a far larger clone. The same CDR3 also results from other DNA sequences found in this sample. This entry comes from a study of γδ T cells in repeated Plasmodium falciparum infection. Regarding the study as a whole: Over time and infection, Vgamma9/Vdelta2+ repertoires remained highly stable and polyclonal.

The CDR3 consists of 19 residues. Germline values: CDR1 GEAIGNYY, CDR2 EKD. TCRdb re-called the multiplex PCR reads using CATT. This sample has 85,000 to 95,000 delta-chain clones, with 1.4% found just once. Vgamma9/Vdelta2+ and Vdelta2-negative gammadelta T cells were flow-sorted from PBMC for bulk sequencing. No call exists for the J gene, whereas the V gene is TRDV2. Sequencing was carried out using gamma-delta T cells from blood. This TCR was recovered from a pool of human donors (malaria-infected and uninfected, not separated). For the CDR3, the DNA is TGTGCCTGTGACACCCCACCCCACAACAGCTCCTGGGACACCCGACAGATGTTCTTC. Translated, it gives CACDTPPHNSSWDTRQMFF.